This T cell receptor (beta chain) was found in a study of cytomegalovirus exposure and HLA in healthy donors. Per germline, CDR1 SGHTA and CDR2 FQGNSA. V lost 4 bases, J lost 4 bases, and 11 bases lay in between. This CDR3 has 13 amino acids. Use of 60 Vbeta and 13 Jbeta primers characterized the PCR. TCRdb keeps only in-frame clones here, not all; method: immunoSEQ multiplex PCR. The record lists 30,000 to 35,000 clones, of which the ten most abundant hold about 3%. The receptor was derived from a woman aged 35 to 49 in good health and CMV-seropositive. The sequenced sample was PBMCs. The chain uses TRBV7-2 and TRBJ2-7, with D hard to call. The CDR3 DNA reads as TGTGCCAGCAGCTCCCGCTCGAGGTACGAGCAGTACTTC. Translated: CASSSRSRYEQYF.